Listed below are T cell receptor beta chains from one sample, sequenced in a study of CD8+ T cells in alopecia areata. Measured with immunoSEQ multiplex PCR; TCRdb has only the in-frame clones, and not every one. Here the sample spans some 96,000 clones, 50% to 75% being singletons. The sequences come from CD8+ T cells sorted from blood, collected at week 4, from a patient treated with tofacitinib. The receptors derive from a human donor with alopecia areata. The CDR3 runs from the conserved cysteine through the conserved F or W. A D gene is named only where the DNA matches it firmly. The size entry is marked missing in some rows and otherwise reads once, few, many or a size class.

>-|-|TRBJ1-1|TRBV27
TGTGCCAGCAACTTGACCCCGAACACTGAAGCTTTCTTT
CASNLTPNTEAFF
>-|-|TRBJ2-3|TRBV7-9
TGTGCCAGCAGCTCGAACAGGGATGGGACAGATACGCAGTATTTT
CASSSNRDGTDTQYF
>once|-|TRBJ2-7|TRBV30
TGTGCCTGGAACACGCACAGCGCCGAGCAGTACTTC
CAWNTHSAEQYF
>-|-|TRBJ1-1|TRBV2
TGTGCCAGCAGTGAAGTCAGGGGTTTGAACACTGAAGCTTTCTTT
CASSEVRGLNTEAFF
>-|-|TRBJ1-2|TRBV7-9
TGTGCCAGCAGCTTGGGGGACTATGGCTACACCTTC
CASSLGDYGYTF
>-|TRBD2|TRBJ2-5|TRBV4-3
TGCGCCAGCAGCCAAAGGTATCTGGGACTACAAACAGGAGAGACCCAGTACTTC
CASSQRYLGLQTGETQYF
>-|-|TRBJ1-5|TRBV15
TGTGCCACCAGCAGAGAGGATCAGCCCCAGCATTTT
CATSREDQPQHF
>few|-|TRBJ1-6|TRBV27
TGTGCCAGCAGTTTCTTGGGGGGTAATTCACCCCTCCACTTT
CASSFLGGNSPLHF
>-|-|TRBJ2-7|TRBV4-1
TGCGCCAGCAGCCAAGAAGCTGAGTATTCGCAGTACTTC
CASSQEAEYSQYF
>-|-|TRBJ2-7|TRBV28
TGTGCCAGCAGTCCCCGCCTCTCCTACGAGCAGTACTTC
CASSPRLSYEQYF
>few|TRBD2|TRBJ2-7|TRBV27
TGTGCCAGCAGTTCCCAGACTAGCGCCTACGAGCAGTACTTC
CASSSQTSAYEQYF
>-|-|TRBJ1-5|TRBV23-1
TGCGCCAGCAGTCAGTTGAGGGGTGATTTGGATCAGCCCCAGCATTTT
CASSQLRGDLDQPQHF
>few|-|TRBJ2-7|TRBV7-9
TGTGCCAGCATCGACCTCCGAGGCTACGAGCAGTACTTC
CASIDLRGYEQYF
>-|TRBD1|TRBJ1-1|TRBV6-5
TGTGCCAGCAGACTCACATCAGGGGGTATTGAAGCTTTCTTT
CASRLTSGGIEAFF
>few|-|TRBJ2-7|TRBV29-1
TGCAGCATACGGACAGAGTACTACAGTCAGTACTTC
CSIRTEYYSQYF
>-|-|TRBJ1-1|TRBV4-1
TGCGCCAGCAGCCAAGACAGGGGCAACTTTGAAGCTTTCTTT
CASSQDRGNFEAFF
>-|-|TRBJ1-1|TRBV6-6
TGTGCCAGCAGTGACGGGGCTCCGATGGAGGGAGCTTTCTTT
CASSDGAPMEGAFF
>-|-|TRBJ1-2|TRBV19
TGTGCCAGTACTTTAGAGGGGATCTACGGCTACACCTTC
CASTLEGIYGYTF
>few|-|TRBJ2-1|TRBV14
TGTGCCAGCAGCCGGACCCTTAATGAGCAGTTCTTC
CASSRTLNEQFF
>-|-|TRBJ2-5|TRBV6-7
TGTGCCAGCAGTTACTCCGAAGAGGGGACACCTCAAGAGACCCAGTACTTC
CASSYSEEGTPQETQYF
>few|TRBD2|TRBJ2-7|TRBV29-1
TGCAGCGTTGGTCTAGCGGGATTCGCCTACGAGCAGTACTTC
CSVGLAGFAYEQYF
>many|-|TRBJ1-5|TRBV6-1
TGTGCCAGCAGTGAAGGGGCGGAGAATCAGCCCCAGCATTTT
CASSEGAENQPQHF
>-|-|TRBJ1-2|TRBV5-4
TGTGCCAGCAGCGATCTAGGGGCCCATAACTATGGCTACACCTTC
CASSDLGAHNYGYTF
>-|-|TRBJ2-7|TRBV15
TGTGCCACCAGCAGAGATGGGGACCAAGACTACGAGCAGTACTTC
CATSRDGDQDYEQYF
>-|-|TRBJ1-2|TRBV29-1
TGCAGCGTTGAATTAGGGACATTGAGTGGCTACACCTTC
CSVELGTLSGYTF
>-|-|TRBJ2-7|TRBV28
TGTGCCAGCAGTTTAGGCTCCTACGAGCAGTACTTC
CASSLGSYEQYF
>-|-|TRBJ1-2|TRBV29-1
TGCAGCGTTGAAGATATGTGGGGGGCAAGGGGCTATGGCTACACCTTC
CSVEDMWGARGYGYTF
>-|-|TRBJ1-2|TRBV4-1
TGCGCCAGCAGCCAAGAAATCGGGGGCTATGGCTACACCTTC
CASSQEIGGYGYTF
>-|TRBD1|TRBJ1-1|TRBV4-3
TGCGCCAGCAGCCAGGACAGGGGGAACACTGAAGCTTTCTTT
CASSQDRGNTEAFF
>-|-|TRBJ2-2|TRBV4-1
TGCGCCAGCAGCCAAAATAGGAGGGCCGGGGAGCTGTTTTTT
CASSQNRRAGELFF
>-|-|TRBJ1-5|TRBV18
TGTGCCAGCTCCTACGGGACACGGCATCAGCCCCAGCATTTT
CASSYGTRHQPQHF
>-|TRBD2|TRBJ2-5|TRBV11-2
TGTGCCAGCAGCAAGCGGGAGGGCCGGGAGACCCAGTACTTC
CASSKREGRETQYF
>once|TRBD2|TRBJ2-7|TRBV6-6
TGTGCCAGCAGCACAGTAGCGGGGGAATTATACGAGCAGTACTTC
CASSTVAGELYEQYF
>-|-|TRBJ2-5|TRBV4-3
TGCGCCAGCAGCCAAGTAAGGGTCCGGGGGGAGACCCAGTACTTC
CASSQVRVRGETQYF
>-|-|TRBJ2-4|TRBV14
TGTGCCAGCAGCATCGGGGGTAACATTCAGTACTTC
CASSIGGNIQYF
>-|TRBD1|TRBJ2-4|TRBV5-1
TGCGCCAGCAGCCCAACAGGGGGGACCAAAAACATTCAGTACTTC
CASSPTGGTKNIQYF
>-|-|TRBJ2-7|TRBV28
TGTGCCCCGACTCGCTCCTACGAGCAGTACTTC
CAPTRSYEQYF
>-|TRBD1|TRBJ2-7|TRBV29-1
TGCAGCGTTGAAGATAAGGACAGGGGATCCTACGAGCAGTACTTC
CSVEDKDRGSYEQYF
>few|TRBD2|TRBJ2-5|TRBV7-2
TGTGCCAGCACCCAGACTAGCGGGGGGTTCGGGACCCAGTACTTC
CASTQTSGGFGTQYF
>-|-|TRBJ2-3|TRBV4-1
TGCGCCAGCCAGATGGAACCTAGCACAGATACGCAGTATTTT
CASQMEPSTDTQYF
>-|TRBD1|TRBJ2-7|TRBV27
TGTGCCAGCAAGACCGGACAGGACTTATTAGAGCAGTACTTC
CASKTGQDLLEQYF
>-|-|TRBJ2-3|TRBV6-5
TGTGCCAGCAGTTACAGCTCCTCGGATACGCAGTATTTT
CASSYSSSDTQYF
>few|-|TRBJ1-5|TRBV2
TGTGCCAGCAGTGAAGAGGCAGAATATAGCAATCAGCCCCAGCATTTT
CASSEEAEYSNQPQHF